These 20 T cell receptor beta chains were all obtained from the same sample, sequenced in a study of T cells expressing NK-cell markers. TCRdb reprocessed the 5' RACE reads and keeps a single row for each CDR3 protein, giving no DNA. This sample contains 500,000 to 700,000 distinct CDR3 sequences. Input material: blood T cells: a sorted CD56 or NKG2C T cell subset, CD4+ or CD8+ T cells, or bulk PBMC T cells (not recorded which). The receptors originated from a man between 18 and 29 years old in good health.

The chain recombines TRBV2 with TRBJ2-1; with no DNA, the TCRdb D assignment of TRBD2 cannot be verified. The germline CDR1 and CDR2 sequences are SNHLY and FYNNEI. The CDR3 contains 15 residues. The CDR3 is CASSEGAVQYNEQFF.

The CDR3 spells CASSEDAYPNEKLFF. The chain recombines TRBV2 with TRBJ1-4. The CDR3 length is 15 residues. Germline CDR1 and CDR2: SNHLY and FYNNEI.

The chain carries TRBV29-1 and TRBJ1-5; TCRdb outputs TRBD1, but without DNA this stays unchecked. There are 13 residues in the CDR3. Germline lookup yields CDR1 SQVTM and CDR2 ANQGSEA. CDR3 loop: CSAQGGWGQPQHF.

The CDR3 is CASVDRVFAEAFF. This chain joins TRBV25-1 and TRBJ1-1; absent DNA, TCRdb's TRBD1 call cannot be checked. Germline V gives CDR1 MGHDK, CDR2 SYGVNS. The CDR3 contains 13 residues. Combining the CDR3 with reference TRBV25-1 and TRBJ1-1 gives the whole variable domain EADIYQTPRYLVIGTGKKITLECSQTMGHDKMYWYQQDPGMELHLIHYSYGVNSTEKGDLSSESTVSRIRTEHFPLTLESARPSHTSQYLCASVDRVFAEAFFGQGTRLTVV.

V usage is TRBV27 and J usage is TRBJ2-4. This CDR3 is 15 amino acids long. The germline V gene encodes CDR1 MNHEY and CDR2 SMNVEV (reference sequence). CDR3 loop: CASRGLGLAKNIQYF.

This sequence joins TRBV7-2 and TRBJ2-4; TCRdb's D call, TRBD1, is unchecked because there is no DNA. Germline CDR1 is SGHTA and CDR2 is FQGNSA. The CDR3 runs to 15 residues. The CDR3 spells CASSRDRGPFGIQYF.

The chain joins TRBV7-6 to TRBJ2-6; TCRdb reports TRBD1, a call that lacks DNA to check it against. The CDR3 is 21 residues long. CDR1 SGHVS and CDR2 FNYEAQ come from the germline V gene. The CDR3 here is CASSLVPGSPRGVAGANVLTF.

The rearrangement uses TRBV20-1 and TRBJ1-5. The CDR3 is 12 amino acids. Germline V gene data show CDR1 as DFQATT and CDR2 as SNEGSKA (reference sequence). The CDR3: CSAGELNQPQHF.

The chain has TRBV10-3 and TRBJ2-1; the D gene TCRdb calls, TRBD2, cannot be checked with no DNA. The CDR3 contains 16 residues. CDR1 ENHRY and CDR2 SYGVKD come from the germline V gene. CDR3 residues: CAISALAGEQFNEQFF.

This sequence joins TRBV29-1 and TRBJ2-5; TCRdb lists TRBD1, though no DNA is available to test this call. This CDR3 is 13 amino acids long. Germline CDR1 SQVTM, CDR2 ANQGSEA. CDR3 in amino acids: CSVSRGSQETQYF.

This rearrangement joins TRBV7-6 to TRBJ2-5; TCRdb's D gene call, TRBD2, goes unchecked for lack of DNA. The germline gives CDR1 SGHVS, CDR2 FNYEAQ. The CDR3 is 17 amino acids. Here the CDR3 reads CASSGYSQREGRETQYF.

V and J are TRBV14 and TRBJ2-1. CDR3 length: 15 residues. Germline V lookup: CDR1 SGHDN, CDR2 FVKESK. This chain's CDR3 is CASSQGISSYNEQFF.

J is TRBJ1-4 and V is TRBV9. There are 12 residues in the CDR3. Germline lookup yields CDR1 SGDLS and CDR2 YYNGEE. The CDR3 region is CASSVRESTSFF.

J is TRBJ2-7 and V is TRBV19. Germline V gene lookup returns CDR1 LNHDA and CDR2 SQIVND (reference sequence). CDR3 size: 12 residues. Here the CDR3 reads CARAGVAYEQYF.

The chain has TRBV20-1 and TRBJ1-4. The CDR3 is 17 residues long. CDR1 and CDR2 (germline): DFQATT, SNEGSKA (reference sequence). CDR3 residues: CSARDVVVAATNEKLFF.

J is TRBJ2-5 and V is TRBV20-1; the TCRdb D gene call, TRBD1, has no DNA to confirm it. Germline assignment: CDR1 DFQATT and CDR2 SNEGSKA (reference sequence). CDR3 length equals 16 residues. The CDR3 spells CSARMSEFPDEETQYF.

The rearrangement links TRBV6-2 or TRBV6-3 to TRBJ2-1; TCRdb's D gene call, TRBD2, goes unchecked for lack of DNA. The germline V gene has CDR1 MNHEY and CDR2 SVGEGT. The CDR3 runs to 14 residues. CDR3 sequence: CASSKTTSANEQFF.

This rearrangement joins TRBV7-6 to TRBJ2-5. The CDR3 consists of 12 residues. CDR1 and CDR2 (germline): SGHVS, FNYEAQ. This CDR3 reads CASSFYQETQYF. Complete variable domain (other parts from reference TRBV7-6 and TRBJ2-5): GAGVSQSPRYKVTKRGQDVALRCDPISGHVSLYWYRQALGQGPEFLTYFNYEAQQDKSGLPNDRFSAERPEGSISTLTIQRTEQRDSAMYRCASSFYQETQYFGPGTRLLVL.

V gene TRBV5-1 combines with J gene TRBJ2-5; TCRdb's assignment of TRBD2 cannot be checked, as there is no DNA. In germline, CDR1 is SGHRS, CDR2 YFSETQ. CDR3 length: 17 amino acids. CDR3 residues: CASSLVSLGGREETQYF.

The chain links TRBV12-5 to TRBJ2-2. CDR3 length equals 12 residues. CDR1 and CDR2 from the germline V gene are LGHNT and FRNRAP. The CDR3: CASGLGTGELFF.